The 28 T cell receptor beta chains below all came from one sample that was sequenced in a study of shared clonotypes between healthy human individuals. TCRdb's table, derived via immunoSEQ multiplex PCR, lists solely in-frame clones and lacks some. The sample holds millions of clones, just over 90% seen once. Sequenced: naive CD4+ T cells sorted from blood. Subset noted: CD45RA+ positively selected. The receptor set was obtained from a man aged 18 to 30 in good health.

CDR3 in DNA: TGTGCCAGCAGTTACCCGGTTTCCGGTGGCACAGATACGCAGTATTTT. Translating gives CASSYPVSGGTDTQYF. The chain carries TRBV6-6 and TRBJ2-3, with D unclear. Trimming removed 2 bases from V and 1 base from J, with 13 bases in between. Germline V gene sequence: CDR1 MNHNY, CDR2 SVGAGI (reference sequence). The CDR3 contains 16 residues.

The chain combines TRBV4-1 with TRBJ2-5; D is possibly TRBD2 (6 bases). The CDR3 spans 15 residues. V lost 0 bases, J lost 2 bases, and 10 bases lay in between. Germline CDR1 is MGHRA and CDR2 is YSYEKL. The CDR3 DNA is TGCGCCAGCAGCCAAGATGGGCTAGCGCAAGAGACCCAGTACTTC. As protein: CASSQDGLAQETQYF.

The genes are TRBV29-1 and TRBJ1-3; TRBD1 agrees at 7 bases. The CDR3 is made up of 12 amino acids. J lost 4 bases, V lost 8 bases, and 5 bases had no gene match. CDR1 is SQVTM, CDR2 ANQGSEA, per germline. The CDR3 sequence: CSTWGQGNTIYF. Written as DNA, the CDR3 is TGCAGCACATGGGGACAGGGAAACACCATATATTTT.

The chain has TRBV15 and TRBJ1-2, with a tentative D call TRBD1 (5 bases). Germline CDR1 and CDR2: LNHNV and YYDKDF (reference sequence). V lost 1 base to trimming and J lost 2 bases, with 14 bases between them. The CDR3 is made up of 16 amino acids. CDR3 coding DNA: TGTGCCACCAGCAGAGCCCTGGGCAGGGTAAACTATGGCTACACCTTC. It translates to CATSRALGRVNYGYTF.

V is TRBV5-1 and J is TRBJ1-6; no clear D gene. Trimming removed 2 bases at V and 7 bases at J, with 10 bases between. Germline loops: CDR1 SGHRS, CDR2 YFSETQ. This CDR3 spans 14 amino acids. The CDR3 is CASSFDPSNSPLHF. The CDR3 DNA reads TGCGCCAGCAGCTTCGACCCTTCGAATTCACCCCTCCACTTT.

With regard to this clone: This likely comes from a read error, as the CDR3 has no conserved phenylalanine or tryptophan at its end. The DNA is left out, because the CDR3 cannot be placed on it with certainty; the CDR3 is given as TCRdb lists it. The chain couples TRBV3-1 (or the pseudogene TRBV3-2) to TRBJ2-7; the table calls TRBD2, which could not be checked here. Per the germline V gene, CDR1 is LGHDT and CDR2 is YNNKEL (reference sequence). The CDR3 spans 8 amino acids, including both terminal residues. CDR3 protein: CASSGGLD.

CDR3 sequence (DNA): TGTGCCAGCAGCTTTATGGCAGGGGAATCCTTAAACATTCAGTACTTC. Amino acids: CASSFMAGESLNIQYF. The J gene is TRBJ2-4, the V gene TRBV5-4; D is perhaps TRBD1 (6 bases). Between the trimmed V and J ends, which lost 2 bases and 6 bases, there was a span of 18 bases. The CDR3 loop spans 16 amino acids. CDR1 is SGHNT and CDR2 is YYREEE in the germline V gene (reference sequence).

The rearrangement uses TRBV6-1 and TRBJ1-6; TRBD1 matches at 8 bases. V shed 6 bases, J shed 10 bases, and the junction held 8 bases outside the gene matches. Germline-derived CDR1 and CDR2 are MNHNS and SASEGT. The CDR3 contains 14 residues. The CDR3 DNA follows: TGTGCCAGCAGGATAGACAGGGGCGAGTCACCCCTCCACTTT. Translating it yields CASRIDRGESPLHF.

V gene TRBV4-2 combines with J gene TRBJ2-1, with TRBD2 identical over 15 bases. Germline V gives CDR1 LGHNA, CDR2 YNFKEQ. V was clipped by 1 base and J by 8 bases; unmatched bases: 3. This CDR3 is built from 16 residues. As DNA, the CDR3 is TGTGCCAGCAGCCAAGGGACTAGCGGGGGGGCCCATGAGCAGTTCTTC. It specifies CASSQGTSGGAHEQFF.

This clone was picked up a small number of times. The CDR3 region is CASSLSLGYGYTF. The CDR3 DNA is TGTGCCAGCAGTTTATCTTTGGGCTATGGCTACACCTTC. This rearrangement joins TRBV28 to TRBJ1-2; no clear D. Trimming took 1 base from V and 4 from J, leaving 7 bases between them. Germline V lookup: CDR1 MDHEN, CDR2 SYDVKM. This CDR3 has 13 amino acids.

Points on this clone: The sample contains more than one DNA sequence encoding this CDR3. The CDR3 region is CASSRTGGSSYEQYF. The CDR3 DNA reads as TGTGCCAGCTCTCGGACAGGGGGAAGCTCCTACGAGCAGTACTTC. The rearrangement uses TRBV18 and TRBJ2-7; 10 positions agree with TRBD1. The CDR3 is 15 residues long. Germline V gene sequence: CDR1 KGHSH, CDR2 LQKENI. J was trimmed by 0 bases and V by 6 bases; bases with no gene match: 5.

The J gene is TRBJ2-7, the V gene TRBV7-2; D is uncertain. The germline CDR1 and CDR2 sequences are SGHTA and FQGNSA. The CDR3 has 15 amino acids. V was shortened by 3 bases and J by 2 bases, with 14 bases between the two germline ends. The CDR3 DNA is TGTGCCAGCAGCTTTTGGGGAACAAACACCTACGAGCAGTACTTC. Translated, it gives CASSFWGTNTYEQYF.

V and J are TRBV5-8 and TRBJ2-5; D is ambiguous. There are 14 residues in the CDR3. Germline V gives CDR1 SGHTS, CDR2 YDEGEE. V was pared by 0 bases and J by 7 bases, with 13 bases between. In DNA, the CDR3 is TGTGCCAGCAGCTTGGATCCCCCCCGCGGGACCCAGTACTTC. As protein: CASSLDPPRGTQYF.

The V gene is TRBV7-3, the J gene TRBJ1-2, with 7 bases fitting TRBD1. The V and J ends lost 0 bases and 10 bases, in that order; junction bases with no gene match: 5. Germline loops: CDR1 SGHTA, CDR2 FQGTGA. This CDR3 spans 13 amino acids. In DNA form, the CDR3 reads TGTGCCAGCAGCTTAACCCGGACAGGCAACTACACCTTC. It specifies CASSLTRTGNYTF.

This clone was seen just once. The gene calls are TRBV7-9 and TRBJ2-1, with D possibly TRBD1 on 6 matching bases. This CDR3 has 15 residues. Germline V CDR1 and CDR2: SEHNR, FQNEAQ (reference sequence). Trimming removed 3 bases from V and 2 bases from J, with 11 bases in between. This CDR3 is CASSLWDTPYNEQFF. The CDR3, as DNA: TGTGCCAGCAGCTTGTGGGACACCCCCTACAATGAGCAGTTCTTC.

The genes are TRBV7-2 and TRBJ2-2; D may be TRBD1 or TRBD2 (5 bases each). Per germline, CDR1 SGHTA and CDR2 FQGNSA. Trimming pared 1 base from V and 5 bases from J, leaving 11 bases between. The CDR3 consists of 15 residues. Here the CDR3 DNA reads TGTGCCAGCAGCTTAGTGGGGGAGAGGACCGGGGAGCTGTTTTTT. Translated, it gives CASSLVGERTGELFF.

The CDR3 spells CASTGEVNQPQHF. DNA for the CDR3: TGTGCCAGCACCGGGGAGGTTAATCAGCCCCAGCATTTT. The V call is TRBV2, the J call TRBJ1-5; D gene ambiguous. The V end was cut by 7 bases, the J end by 4 bases, with 11 bases between. Germline V gene sequence: CDR1 SNHLY, CDR2 FYNNEI. This CDR3 is built from 13 residues. Based on the CDR3 plus reference TRBV2 and TRBJ1-5, the full variable domain is EPEVTQTPSHQVTQMGQEVILRCVPISNHLYFYWYRQILGQKVEFLVSFYNNEISEKSEIFDDQFSVERPDGSNFTLKIRSTKLEDSAMYFCASTGEVNQPQHFGDGTRLSIL.

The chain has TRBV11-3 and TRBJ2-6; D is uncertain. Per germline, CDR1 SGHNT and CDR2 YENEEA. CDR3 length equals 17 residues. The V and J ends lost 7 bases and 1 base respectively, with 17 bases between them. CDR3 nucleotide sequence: TGTGCCAGCACTCTGATGACACGTATATCTGGGGCCAACGTCCTGACTTTC. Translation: CASTLMTRISGANVLTF.

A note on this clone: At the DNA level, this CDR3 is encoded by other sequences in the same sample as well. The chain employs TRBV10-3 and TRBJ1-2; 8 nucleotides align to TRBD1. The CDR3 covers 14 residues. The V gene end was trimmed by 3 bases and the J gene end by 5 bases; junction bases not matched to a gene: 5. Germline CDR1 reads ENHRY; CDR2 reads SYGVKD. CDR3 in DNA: TGTGCCATCAGTGAAAGGACAGGGAATTATGGCTACACCTTC. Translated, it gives CAISERTGNYGYTF.

In DNA, the CDR3 is TGTGCCAGCAGCTTACGCGGGTTCGACACAGATACGCAGTATTTT. The encoded protein is CASSLRGFDTDTQYF. The chain employs TRBV7-9 and TRBJ2-3, with a weak D call TRBD2 (5 bases). Germline assignment: CDR1 SEHNR and CDR2 FQNEAQ (reference sequence). Trimming took off 2 bases at V and 2 bases at J, with 11 bases between the two ends. The CDR3 has 15 amino acids.

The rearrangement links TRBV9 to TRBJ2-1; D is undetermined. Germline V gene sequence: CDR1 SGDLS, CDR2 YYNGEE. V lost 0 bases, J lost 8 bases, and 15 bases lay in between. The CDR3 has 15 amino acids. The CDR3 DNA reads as TGTGCCAGCAGCGTAGGACACTCTAAGGCGGATGAGCAGTTCTTC. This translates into CASSVGHSKADEQFF.

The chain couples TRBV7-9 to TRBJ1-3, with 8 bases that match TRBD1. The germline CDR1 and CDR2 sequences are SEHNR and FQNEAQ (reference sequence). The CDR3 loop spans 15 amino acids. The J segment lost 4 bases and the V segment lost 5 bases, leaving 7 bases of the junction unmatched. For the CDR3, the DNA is TGTGCCAGCAGCGAGGGGACAGGCGGCGGAAACACCATATATTTT. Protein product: CASSEGTGGGNTIYF.

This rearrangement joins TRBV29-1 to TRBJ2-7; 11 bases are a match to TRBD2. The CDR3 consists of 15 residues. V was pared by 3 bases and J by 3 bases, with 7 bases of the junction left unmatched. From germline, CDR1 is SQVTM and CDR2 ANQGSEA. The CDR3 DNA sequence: TGCAGCGTTGAGGAACCCGGGACTAGCGGCTACGAGCAGTACTTC. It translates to CSVEEPGTSGYEQYF.

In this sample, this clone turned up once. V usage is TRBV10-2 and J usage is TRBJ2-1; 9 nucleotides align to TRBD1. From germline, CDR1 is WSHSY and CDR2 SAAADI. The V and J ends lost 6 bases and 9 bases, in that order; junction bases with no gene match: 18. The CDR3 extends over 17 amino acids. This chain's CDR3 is CASRTLPGGQGPVEQFF. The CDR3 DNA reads TGCGCCAGCAGGACCCTCCCCGGGGGACAGGGACCGGTTGAGCAGTTCTTC.

The CDR3 loop is CASSQGTSGSNEQFF. CDR3 DNA sequence: TGTGCCAGCAGCCAAGGGACTAGCGGATCCAATGAGCAGTTCTTC. The V gene is TRBV14, the J gene TRBJ2-1, with 10 bases identical to TRBD2. The CDR3 loop spans 15 amino acids. Unmatched junction bases numbered 3, after V lost 1 base and J lost 6 bases. The germline gives CDR1 SGHDN, CDR2 FVKESK.

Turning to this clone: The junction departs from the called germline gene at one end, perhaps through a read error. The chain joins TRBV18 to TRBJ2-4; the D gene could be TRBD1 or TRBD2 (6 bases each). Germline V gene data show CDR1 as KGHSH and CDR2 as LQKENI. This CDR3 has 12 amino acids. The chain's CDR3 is CASSPGSGEAHF. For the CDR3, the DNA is TGTGCCAGCTCACCAGGGTCAGGGGAGGCGCACTTC.

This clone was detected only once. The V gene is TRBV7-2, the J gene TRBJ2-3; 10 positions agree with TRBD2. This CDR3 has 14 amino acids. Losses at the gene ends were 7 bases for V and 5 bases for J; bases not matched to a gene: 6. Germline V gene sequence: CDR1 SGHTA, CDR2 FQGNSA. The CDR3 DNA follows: TGTGCCAGCACCTATAGACTAGCGGGAGATACGCAGTATTTT. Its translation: CASTYRLAGDTQYF.

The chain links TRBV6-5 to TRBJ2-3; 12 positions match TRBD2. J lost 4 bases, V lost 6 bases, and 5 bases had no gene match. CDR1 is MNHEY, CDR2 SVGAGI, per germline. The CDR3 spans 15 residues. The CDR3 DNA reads TGTGCCAGCAGCCGACTAGCGGGAGCGGCAGATACGCAGTATTTT. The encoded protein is CASSRLAGAADTQYF.